Shown below are 4 T cell receptor beta chains from a single sample sequenced in a study of identical twins. TCRdb itself ran the 5' RACE reads through MiXCR, one entry per CDR3 protein. The sample contains 500,000 or so distinct CDR3 sequences, roughly an eighth of which appear only once. The same data also went into a second study, on yellow fever vaccine responses in identical twins.

Material: CD4+ T cells sorted from blood. All receptors derive from a woman aged 18-30 years in good health.

V and J are TRBV7-9 and TRBJ2-7; maybe TRBD1 (6 bases). CDR3 length equals 13 residues. Trimming shortened V by 2 bases and J by 5 bases, and 10 bases separated the two germline ends. Germline V lookup: CDR1 SEHNR, CDR2 FQNEAQ (reference sequence). CDR3 residues: CASSLRRGHEQYF. The DNA for the CDR3 is TGTGCCAGCAGCTTACGCAGGGGCCACGAGCAGTACTTC.

The CDR3 coding sequence is TGTGCCAGCAGTTACGCTGACAGGGGAGGAGATACGCAGTATTTT. It specifies CASSYADRGGDTQYF. This chain joins TRBV6-5 and TRBJ2-3; TRBD1 matches 8 bases. V lost 2 bases and J lost 5; bases outside the gene matches: 6. The CDR3 length is 15 residues. Germline V gene sequence: CDR1 MNHEY, CDR2 SVGAGI.

This clonotype was counted many times. V usage is TRBV20-1 and J usage is TRBJ1-2; D is perhaps TRBD1 (6 bases). There are 13 residues in the CDR3. V was pared by 6 bases and J by 3 bases, with 14 bases between. Germline values: CDR1 DFQATT, CDR2 SNEGSKA (reference sequence). The CDR3 protein is CSAPHEGDYGYTF. Here the CDR3 DNA reads TGCAGTGCCCCTCACGAGGGGGACTATGGCTACACCTTC.

This clonotype was counted a few times. The genes are TRBV28 and TRBJ2-7; 7 bases match TRBD2. Per germline, CDR1 MDHEN and CDR2 SYDVKM. Trimming cost V 6 bases and J 3 bases; bases outside gene matches: 8. The CDR3 has 14 residues. The CDR3 here is CASRPSGIYYEQYF. The CDR3 DNA follows: TGTGCCAGCAGACCTAGCGGAATTTACTACGAGCAGTACTTC.